A selection of T cell receptor beta chains follows, all from one sample in a study of shared clonotypes between healthy human individuals. Using immunoSEQ multiplex PCR, the repertoire was profiled, and TCRdb retains in-frame clones only, with some absent. The table lists some 2,000,000 clones, about 95% of them singletons. Source material: naive CD8+ T cells sorted from blood. The receptors here all came from a young man in good health. Both conserved end residues are part of each CDR3. D genes are given only for firm matches. Clone size is given for some rows only: seen once, a few or many times, or a class if the clone is expanded.

>TRBJ1-6|TRBD1|-|TRBV2
CASTPGQGHSPLHF
TGTGCCAGCACCCCGGGACAGGGCCACTCACCCCTCCACTTT
>TRBJ1-5|TRBD1|-|TRBV28
CASSPLTGEYQPQHF
TGTGCCAGCAGCCCCTTGACAGGGGAATATCAGCCCCAGCATTTT
>TRBJ1-5|TRBD1|few|TRBV4-3
CASSQDQGQGHQPQHF
TGCGCCAGCAGCCAAGATCAGGGACAGGGTCATCAGCCCCAGCATTTT
>TRBJ1-4|-|-|TRBV2
CASSEIERDYEKLFF
TGTGCCAGCAGTGAAATCGAACGGGACTATGAAAAACTGTTTTTT
>TRBJ2-7|TRBD1|-|TRBV27
CASSATGLVYEQYF
TGTGCCAGCAGCGCGACAGGGTTGGTCTACGAGCAGTACTTC
>TRBJ2-6|-|-|TRBV10-1
CASSGAFAQSRANVLTF
TGCGCCAGCAGTGGCGCTTTCGCACAAAGTCGGGCCAACGTCCTGACTTTC
>TRBJ2-5|-|-|TRBV7-9
CASSQIRTLRQETQYF
TGTGCCAGCAGCCAAATCCGTACCCTTAGGCAAGAGACCCAGTACTTC
>TRBJ2-7|-|once|TRBV9
CASSADRTYEQYF
TGTGCCAGCAGCGCCGACAGGACCTACGAGCAGTACTTC
>TRBJ2-4|-|-|TRBV10-3
CAISENPGLLENIQYF
TGTGCCATCAGTGAGAACCCAGGTCTGCTCGAAAACATTCAGTACTTC
>TRBJ2-1|TRBD2|-|TRBV5-8
CASSLVLAGVGAYNEQFF
TGTGCCAGCAGCTTGGTGCTAGCGGGAGTGGGAGCCTACAATGAGCAGTTCTTC
>TRBJ2-3|-|-|TRBV27
CASSFTHVSGVPDTQYF
TGTGCCAGCAGTTTTACCCACGTATCAGGGGTGCCAGATACGCAGTATTTT
>TRBJ1-4|-|-|TRBV2
CASRPDATNEKLFF
TGTGCCAGCAGGCCGGATGCAACTAATGAAAAACTGTTTTTT
>TRBJ2-7|TRBD2|-|TRBV7-2
CASSPVAGPGSYEQYF
TGTGCCAGCAGCCCCGTAGCGGGCCCCGGCTCCTACGAGCAGTACTTC
>TRBJ2-5|TRBD1|-|TRBV27
CASSPRLGTGIETQYF
TGTGCCAGCAGTCCGCGACTCGGGACAGGGATTGAGACCCAGTACTTC
>TRBJ2-3|TRBD2|-|TRBV7-2
CASSLRDSGRADTQYF
TGTGCCAGCAGCTTAAGGGATAGCGGGAGGGCAGATACGCAGTATTTT
>TRBJ2-7|TRBD1|-|TRBV4-2
CASSQEMGTGLMDEQYF
TGTGCCAGCAGCCAAGAAATGGGGACAGGGTTGATGGACGAGCAGTACTTC
>TRBJ2-1|TRBD1|-|TRBV28
CASTLGQGLYNEQFF
TGTGCCAGCACCCTTGGACAGGGCCTCTACAATGAGCAGTTCTTC
>TRBJ2-7|-|-|TRBV7-9
CASISVEDTDLFWSYEQYF
TGTGCCAGCATCTCTGTCGAGGACACGGACTTATTTTGGTCCTACGAGCAGTACTTC
>TRBJ2-7|TRBD1|-|TRBV27
CASSPGQAYEQYF
TGTGCCAGCAGTCCAGGACAGGCCTACGAGCAGTACTTC
>TRBJ1-5|TRBD1|once|TRBV27
CASSLLGQVPSNQPQHF
TGTGCCAGCAGTTTATTAGGACAGGTACCAAGCAATCAGCCCCAGCATTTT
>TRBJ1-1|TRBD1|few|TRBV9
CASSPRTGGNTEAFF
TGTGCCAGCAGCCCCCGGACAGGGGGGAACACTGAAGCTTTCTTT
>TRBJ1-1|-|-|TRBV6-5
CASSYSPGNTEAFF
TGTGCCAGCAGTTACAGTCCGGGGAACACTGAAGCTTTCTTT
>TRBJ2-1|TRBD2|-|TRBV11-2
CASSLVVTSVNEQFF
TGTGCCAGCAGCTTAGTCGTTACTAGCGTGAATGAGCAGTTCTTC
>TRBJ2-7|-|-|TRBV30
CAWSEPEPLGEQYF
TGTGCCTGGAGTGAACCAGAGCCCCTGGGCGAGCAGTACTTC
>TRBJ2-7|-|-|TRBV15
CATSEEHSSYEQYF
TGTGCCACCAGCGAAGAGCACAGCTCCTACGAGCAGTACTTC
>TRBJ2-7|TRBD2|-|TRBV7-9
CASSSDPRGSSYEQYF
TGTGCCAGCAGCTCAGACCCGCGGGGGAGCTCCTACGAGCAGTACTTC
>TRBJ2-3|-|-|TRBV13
CASSLGWEGTDTQYF
TGTGCCAGCAGCTTAGGGTGGGAGGGCACAGATACGCAGTATTTT
>TRBJ1-4|-|-|TRBV27
CASSMFGGSVEKLFF
TGTGCCAGCAGTATGTTTGGGGGCTCGGTTGAAAAACTGTTTTTT
>TRBJ2-7|TRBD2|-|TRBV5-4
CASSPLGGLADTYEQYF
TGTGCCAGCAGCCCGCTCGGCGGACTAGCGGACACCTACGAGCAGTACTTC
>TRBJ2-1|TRBD2|-|TRBV6-5
CASSYSGTSGNEQFF
TGTGCCAGCAGTTACTCGGGGACTAGCGGCAATGAGCAGTTCTTC
>TRBJ1-2|-|-|TRBV27
CASSSPRAGLYGYTF
TGTGCCAGCAGTTCACCCCGGGCGGGCTTATATGGCTACACCTTC
>TRBJ1-2|-|-|TRBV5-1
CASSPGPWTEANYGYTF
TGCGCCAGCAGCCCCGGACCTTGGACAGAAGCTAACTATGGCTACACCTTC
>TRBJ2-5|-|once|TRBV6-6
CASSEYPRQSTQYF
TGTGCCAGCAGCGAATATCCAAGGCAATCGACCCAGTACTTC
>TRBJ1-1|-|-|TRBV11-2
CASSSLQWDTEAFF
TGTGCCAGCAGCTCTCTCCAATGGGACACTGAAGCTTTCTTT
>TRBJ2-7|TRBD2|-|TRBV7-2
CASSNPTSGGLRDYEQYF
TGTGCCAGCAGCAACCCGACTAGCGGGGGCCTAAGGGATTACGAGCAGTACTTC
>TRBJ1-2|TRBD1|-|TRBV9
CASSAGTGLYYGYTF
TGTGCCAGCAGCGCCGGGACAGGCCTTTACTATGGCTACACCTTC
>TRBJ1-2|-|once|TRBV4-1
CASSPRQDSNYGYTF
TGCGCCAGCAGCCCACGACAGGACTCTAACTATGGCTACACCTTC
>TRBJ1-5|-|-|TRBV6-1
CASSEWGPSNQPQHF
TGTGCCAGCAGTGAATGGGGACCTAGCAATCAGCCCCAGCATTTT
>TRBJ1-2|-|-|TRBV7-8
CASSLEGAGDYGYTF
TGTGCCAGCAGCTTAGAAGGGGCGGGGGACTATGGCTACACCTTC
>TRBJ2-7|-|-|TRBV9
CASSEEGRWYEQYF
TGTGCCAGCAGCGAAGAAGGCAGGTGGTACGAGCAGTACTTC
>TRBJ1-1|-|-|TRBV30
CAWSQGFEAFF
TGTGCCTGGAGTCAGGGATTTGAAGCTTTCTTT
>TRBJ1-2|TRBD1|-|TRBV28
CASSSATGGAVENYGYTF
TGTGCCAGCAGTTCAGCTACAGGGGGCGCAGTGGAAAACTATGGCTACACCTTC
>TRBJ2-7|-|-|TRBV4-1
CASSQDRQSLYEQYF
TGCGCCAGCAGCCAAGATCGACAGAGTCTCTACGAGCAGTACTTC
>TRBJ2-7|-|-|TRBV11-3
CASSLGSALKSEQYF
TGTGCCAGCAGCTTAGGGAGCGCTCTGAAGAGCGAGCAGTACTTC
>TRBJ2-7|TRBD1|-|TRBV27
CASSLGGQGSYEQYF
TGTGCCAGCAGTTTAGGAGGACAGGGATCCTACGAGCAGTACTTC
>TRBJ1-1|TRBD1|-|TRBV28
CASSLGDRGSTEAFF
TGTGCCAGCAGTTTAGGGGACAGGGGGAGCACTGAAGCTTTCTTT
>TRBJ2-2|-|-|TRBV25-1
CATTEESGELFF
TGTGCCACGACTGAGGAATCCGGGGAGCTGTTTTTT
>TRBJ2-1|-|-|TRBV7-9
CASSSTLNNEQFF
TGTGCCAGCAGCTCCACCCTTAACAATGAGCAGTTCTTC
>TRBJ1-4|-|-|TRBV7-9
CASSLNEKLFF
TGTGCCAGCAGTTTAAATGAAAAACTGTTTTTT
>TRBJ2-7|-|once|TRBV5-1
CASSWTRGSYEQYF
TGCGCCAGCAGCTGGACAAGGGGCTCCTACGAGCAGTACTTC
>TRBJ2-1|TRBD2|-|TRBV5-1
CASRGWTSEVNEQFF
TGCGCCAGCAGGGGCTGGACTAGTGAGGTCAATGAGCAGTTCTTC
>TRBJ1-1|TRBD1|-|TRBV29-1
CSASRQGDTEAFF
TGCAGCGCGAGTCGACAGGGTGACACTGAAGCTTTCTTT